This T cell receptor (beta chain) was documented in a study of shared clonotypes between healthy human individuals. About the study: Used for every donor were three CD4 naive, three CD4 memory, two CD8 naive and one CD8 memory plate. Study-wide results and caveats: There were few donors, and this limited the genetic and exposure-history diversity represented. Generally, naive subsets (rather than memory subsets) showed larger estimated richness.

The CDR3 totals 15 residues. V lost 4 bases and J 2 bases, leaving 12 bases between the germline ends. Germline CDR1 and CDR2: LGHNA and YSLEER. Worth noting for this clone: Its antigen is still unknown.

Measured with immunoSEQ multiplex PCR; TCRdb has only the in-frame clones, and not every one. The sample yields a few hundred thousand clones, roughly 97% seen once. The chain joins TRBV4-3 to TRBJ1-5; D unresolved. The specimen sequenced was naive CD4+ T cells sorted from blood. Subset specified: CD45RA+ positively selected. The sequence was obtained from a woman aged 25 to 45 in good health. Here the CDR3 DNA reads TGCGCCAGCAGCCCCCCCGCAGGAGGCAATCAGCCCCAGCATTTT. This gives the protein CASSPPAGGNQPQHF.